These 28 T cell receptor beta chains were all obtained from the same sample, sequenced in a study of breast tumors, draining lymph nodes, adjacent tissues. TCRdb analysed the multiplex PCR reads with MiXCR anew, one entry per CDR3 protein. The table includes about 180,000 distinct CDR3 sequences, 25% to 40% detected once. Axillary draining lymph nodes of breast cancer patients supplied the node samples. Sample: axillary lymph node tissue. The receptors come from a female donor with breast cancer. Some clones in this sample may be carry-over from other donors' samples.

This clonotype has a count of ten or more. The V call is TRBV9, the J call TRBJ1-2; D may be TRBD1 (5 bases). CDR3 length equals 14 residues. V was clipped by 5 bases and J by 1 base, with 12 bases between them. Per germline, CDR1 SGDLS and CDR2 YYNGEE. The CDR3 sequence: CASRGVGFNYGYTF. Here the CDR3 DNA reads TGTGCCAGCAGAGGGGTAGGGTTTAACTATGGCTACACCTTC.

The V and J genes are TRBV5-1 and TRBJ1-1; D unclear. The CDR3 is 14 residues long. Trimming took off 1 base at V and 0 bases at J, with 7 bases between the two ends. Germline V gene data show CDR1 as SGHRS and CDR2 as YFSETQ. The CDR3 reads CASSLLSMNTEAFF. DNA of the CDR3: TGCGCCAGCAGCTTGCTAAGCATGAACACTGAAGCTTTCTTT.

This clonotype has a count of ten or more. The V and J genes are TRBV10-2 and TRBJ2-5; D perhaps matches TRBD2 (5 bases). This CDR3 region has 11 residues. Germline CDR1 WSHSY, CDR2 SAAADI. Between the trimmed V and J ends, which lost 7 bases and 5 bases, there was a span of 8 bases. CDR3 loop: CASTSRETQYF. The CDR3 coding sequence is TGCGCCAGCACTAGCCGGGAGACCCAGTACTTC.

On this clonotype: The junction shows a germline mismatch at one end, possibly a read error. This rearrangement joins TRBV5-1 to TRBJ1-5; D perhaps matches TRBD1 (5 bases). The CDR3 totals 14 residues. CDR1 SGHRS and CDR2 YFSETQ come from the germline V gene. The CDR3 DNA reads as TGCGCCAGCAGCGTGGGGACTACCAATCACCCCCAGCATTTT. Encoded protein: CASSVGTTNHPQHF.

V gene TRBV4-2 combines with J gene TRBJ1-4; D may be TRBD1 (6 bases). V was shortened by 0 bases and J by 0 bases, with 17 bases between the two germline ends. Germline CDR1 reads LGHNA; CDR2 reads YNFKEQ. The CDR3 has 19 amino acids. The CDR3 sequence: CASSQETQGIYATNEKLFF. The CDR3 region has the DNA TGTGCCAGCAGCCAAGAGACGCAGGGGATATATGCAACTAATGAAAAACTGTTTTTT.

The rearrangement uses TRBV7-1 and TRBJ1-2; possibly TRBD1 for D (6 bases). TRBV7-1 is an ORF for which the function is uncertain. The CDR3 covers 15 residues. Between the trimmed V and J ends, which lost 6 bases and 6 bases, there was a span of 20 bases. The CDR3 protein is CASSPPGVRGNGYTF. The CDR3 nucleotides read TGTGCCAGCAGTCCACCGGGGGTCAGGGGAAATGGCTACACCTTC.

This clonotype was picked up a small number of times. The chain couples TRBV3-1 to TRBJ2-1, with 13 nucleotides matching TRBD2. Germline-derived CDR1 and CDR2 are LGHDT and YNNKEL (reference sequence). The CDR3 consists of 17 residues. J lost 0 bases, V lost 5 bases, and 4 bases had no gene match. CDR3: CASSRLAGGLSYNEQFF. CDR3 DNA: TGTGCCAGCAGCAGACTAGCGGGAGGCCTCTCCTACAATGAGCAGTTCTTC.

As to this clonotype: In this CDR3 the conserved last residue, phenylalanine or tryptophan, is missing, so a read error is likely. The rearrangement links TRBV11-1 to TRBJ2-7; TRBD2 matches 7 bases. From germline, CDR1 is SGHAT and CDR2 FQDESV (reference sequence). This CDR3 has 15 residues. The V segment lost 3 bases and the J segment 4 bases; nucleotides outside the gene matches: 9. In DNA form, the CDR3 reads TGTGCCAGCAGCTTGGTGCCGAGCGGGGTGTACGAGCAGTACCTC. Protein sequence: CASSLVPSGVYEQYL.

As for this clonotype: No conserved phenylalanine or tryptophan ends this CDR3, so it is likely a read error. The DNA of the CDR3 is TGTGCCAGCAGCTTAGAACAGACCTCTGGAAACACCATATATCTT. Translation gives CASSLEQTSGNTIYL. The chain recombines TRBV7-9 with TRBJ1-3; D not resolved. CDR1 and CDR2 (germline): SEHNR, FQNEAQ (reference sequence). The CDR3 length is 15 residues. Trimming removed 1 base from V and 0 bases from J, with 7 bases in between.

This clonotype was observed at least ten times. This chain links TRBV4-1 with TRBJ2-7, with D maybe TRBD1 (7 bases). Looked up from germline, CDR1 is MGHRA and CDR2 is YSYEKL. With 4 bases removed from V and 5 bases from J, the gap between germline ends came to 12 bases. This CDR3 comprises 13 residues. CDR3 sequence: CASSRRDSDEQYF. The CDR3 DNA reads as TGCGCCAGCAGCCGGAGGGACAGTGACGAGCAGTACTTC.

This clonotype was seen ten or more times. CDR3 DNA sequence: TGTGCCAGCTCACCGCCGGTGAACACCGGGGAGCTGTTTTTT. It translates to CASSPPVNTGELFF. The chain employs TRBV18 and TRBJ2-2; no clear D. Germline CDR1 and CDR2: KGHSH and LQKENI. V was pared by 3 bases and J by 1 base, with 6 bases between. There are 14 residues in the CDR3.

This clonotype was observed a handful of times. The rearrangement uses TRBV28 and TRBJ1-2; D may be TRBD1 (6 bases). This CDR3 region has 15 residues. The ends were cut back, 3 bases at V and 4 bases at J, with 15 bases in the middle. The germline gives CDR1 MDHEN, CDR2 SYDVKM. The CDR3 reads CASSLALGGAYGYTF. In nucleotides, the CDR3 is TGTGCCAGCAGTTTGGCCCTCGGGGGCGCCTATGGCTACACCTTC.

Concerning this clonotype: Germline and junction disagree at one end, which may indicate a read error. This chain links TRBV7-6 with TRBJ2-1; 7 nucleotides agree with TRBD2. The CDR3 has 18 residues. The germline CDR1 and CDR2 sequences are SGHVS and FNYEAQ. CDR3 region: CAGSRSETSKASYNERLF. The CDR3 DNA sequence: TGTGCCGGCAGCCGCAGTGAGACTAGCAAAGCCTCCTACAATGAGCGGCTCTTC.

In its sample, this clonotype was seen many times. Given a much more abundant clone one base away, this may be a read error. The genes are TRBV20-1 and TRBJ2-7; TRBD1 agrees at 9 bases. Germline CDR1 DFQATT, CDR2 SNEGSKA (reference sequence). With V trimmed by 4 bases and J by 3 bases, 13 bases remained unmatched. The CDR3 has 16 amino acids. The CDR3 loop reads CSAKDRGAPPSYEQYF. CDR3 coding DNA: TGCAGTGCTAAGGACAGGGGCGCACCCCCTAGCTACGAGCAGTACTTC.

Notes on this clonotype: A single base separates this from a much larger clone, so it may be a read error. This sequence joins TRBV10-3 and TRBJ2-4; no reliable D call. Germline CDR1 and CDR2: ENHRY and SYGVKD. The CDR3 runs 17 residues. The DNA of the CDR3 is TGTGCCATCGGTGAGTCGTCGGGCAGGTTAGCCAAAAACATTCAGTACTTC. Residues: CAIGESSGRLAKNIQYF.

This clonotype has ten or more counts. The chain uses TRBV6-5 and TRBJ1-2; D gene ambiguous. This CDR3 contains 14 residues. CDR1 is MNHEY and CDR2 is SVGAGI in the germline V gene. Trimming removed 0 bases at V and 1 base at J, with 6 bases between. The CDR3 loop is CASSYSIGNYGYTF. The CDR3 region has the DNA TGTGCCAGCAGTTACTCGATCGGTAACTATGGCTACACCTTC.

This clonotype was seen a few times. The junction shows a germline mismatch at one end, possibly a read error. This rearrangement joins TRBV6-5 to TRBJ2-2; 11 bases line up with TRBD2. The CDR3 runs to 19 residues. Germline V gene lookup returns CDR1 MNHEY and CDR2 SVGAGI. CDR3 loop: CASSHSGVAGGPSTGELFF. Here the CDR3 DNA reads TGTGCCAGCAGTCACTCGGGGGTAGCGGGAGGGCCGAGCACCGGGGAGCTGTTTTTT.

Many counts were recorded for this clonotype. CDR3 loop: CASSELEVRKNTIYF. In DNA form, the CDR3 reads TGTGCCAGCAGTGAACTGGAGGTTCGGAAAAACACCATATATTTT. The chain recombines TRBV6-1 with TRBJ1-3; D ambiguous. CDR1 is MNHNS and CDR2 is SASEGT in the germline V gene. Trimming took 2 bases from V and 6 from J, leaving 14 bases between them. The CDR3 is 15 residues long.

The chain couples TRBV20-1 to TRBJ2-2, with 14 bases that match TRBD2. CDR3 length: 16 residues. V was clipped by 6 bases and J by 3 bases; unmatched bases: 6. Per the germline V gene, CDR1 is DFQATT and CDR2 is SNEGSKA (reference sequence). CDR3 amino acids: CSALGLAGEYTGELFF. As DNA, the CDR3 is TGCAGTGCCCTGGGACTAGCGGGAGAGTACACCGGGGAGCTGTTTTTT.

The gene calls are TRBV30 and TRBJ2-4; D remains ambiguous. Germline-derived CDR1 and CDR2 are GTSNPN and SVGIG (reference sequence). There are 15 residues in the CDR3. With 3 bases removed from V and 0 bases from J, the gap between germline ends came to 12 bases. As DNA, the CDR3 is TGTGCCTGGAGAGGCAGCCAGTTAGCCAAAAACATTCAGTACTTC. Protein product: CAWRGSQLAKNIQYF.

There are a few counts of this clonotype. One base away lies a much larger clone, so this may be a sequencing read error. The chain recombines TRBV11-3 with TRBJ1-2; D call uncertain. Germline V CDR1 and CDR2: SGHNT, YENEEA. V dropped 3 bases and J dropped 14 bases, with 16 bases sitting between them. The CDR3 has 12 amino acids. The CDR3 DNA reads TGTGCCAGCAGCTTGGAGCTACCGGCTCGGACCTTC. Its translation: CASSLELPARTF.

With respect to this clonotype: Compared with germline, one end of the junction differs, possibly owing to a read error. Here the CDR3 reads CASSIEARRLNTEALF. The CDR3 DNA reads as TGTGCCAGTAGTATAGAAGCACGGCGGTTGAACACTGAAGCTCTCTTT. The J gene is TRBJ1-1, the V gene TRBV19; unclear D gene. In germline, CDR1 is LNHDA, CDR2 SQIVND (reference sequence). CDR3 length: 16 amino acids.

This clonotype was counted once. This rearrangement joins TRBV15 to TRBJ2-2; 8 positions match TRBD2. Germline values: CDR1 LNHNV, CDR2 YYDKDF (reference sequence). This CDR3 has 17 residues. Trimming at V came to 2 bases and at J to 3 bases, leaving 8 bases not matched to a gene. DNA of the CDR3: TGTGCCACCAGCAGAAGAACAACGGGAGGGCACACCGGGGAGCTGTTTTTT. Translating it yields CATSRRTTGGHTGELFF.

This clonotype came up many times. This CDR3 reads CASSLRTTGRASYGYTF. CDR3 sequence (DNA): TGTGCCAGCAGTTTGCGAACGACAGGGAGAGCTAGCTATGGCTACACCTTC. J is TRBJ1-2 and V is TRBV27; 7 bases agree with TRBD1. This CDR3 spans 17 amino acids. The germline gives CDR1 MNHEY, CDR2 SMNVEV (reference sequence). With V trimmed by 3 bases and J by 4 bases, 14 bases remained unmatched.

There are a few counts of this clonotype. One base away lies a much larger clone, so this may be a sequencing read error. V gene TRBV20-1 combines with J gene TRBJ2-5; 7 bases map to TRBD1. The germline CDR1 and CDR2 sequences are DFQATT and SNEGSKA (reference sequence). With 3 bases clipped from V and 5 bases from J, the junction kept 12 bases outside the gene matches. The CDR3 extends over 15 amino acids. CDR3 in amino acids: CSASRPGQYAETQYF. DNA of the CDR3: TGCAGTGCTAGCCGACCGGGACAGTATGCCGAGACCCAGTACTTC.

This clonotype came up many times. The CDR3 reads CASSGDNSYEQYF. CDR3 DNA sequence: TGTGCCAGCAGCGGAGACAACTCCTACGAGCAGTACTTC. This chain uses TRBV5-5 with TRBJ2-7; D not resolved. The V gene's germline CDR1 is SGHKS and CDR2 YYEKEE (reference sequence). The V and J ends lost 4 bases and 0 bases respectively, with 8 bases between them. There are 13 residues in the CDR3.

With regard to this clonotype: Since a much larger clone is just one base distant, this may be a read error. The rearrangement uses TRBV19 and TRBJ1-5; 7 nucleotides align to TRBD1. CDR1 is LNHDA and CDR2 is SQIVND in the germline V gene (reference sequence). CDR3 length: 16 residues. In nucleotides, the CDR3 is TGTGCCGGTAGGGATAACAGGGGCCTTAGCAATCAGCCCCAGCATTTT. It translates to CAGRDNRGLSNQPQHF.

Ten or more counts support this clonotype. The chain is built from TRBV27 and TRBJ2-7, with 9 nucleotides matching TRBD2. The CDR3 sequence is 13 residues long. V lost 4 bases, J lost 7 bases, and 5 bases stayed unmatched. CDR1 is MNHEY and CDR2 is SMNVEV in the germline V gene (reference sequence). The CDR3 loop is CASSSGLALEQYF. The CDR3 nucleotides are TGTGCCAGCAGTTCGGGACTAGCTTTGGAGCAGTACTTC.